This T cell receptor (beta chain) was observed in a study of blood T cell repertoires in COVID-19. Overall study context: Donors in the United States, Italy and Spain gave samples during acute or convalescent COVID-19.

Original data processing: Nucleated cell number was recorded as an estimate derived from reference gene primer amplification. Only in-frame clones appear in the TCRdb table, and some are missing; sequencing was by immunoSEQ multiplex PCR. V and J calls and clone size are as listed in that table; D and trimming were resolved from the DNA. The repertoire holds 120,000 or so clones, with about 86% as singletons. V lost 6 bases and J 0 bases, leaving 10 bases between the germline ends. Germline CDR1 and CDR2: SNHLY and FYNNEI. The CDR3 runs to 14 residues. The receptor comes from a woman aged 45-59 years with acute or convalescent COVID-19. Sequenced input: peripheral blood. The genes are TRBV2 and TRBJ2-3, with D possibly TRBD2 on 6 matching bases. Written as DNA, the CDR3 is TGTGCCAGCAGCGCGGGGCGTAGCACAGATACGCAGTATTTT. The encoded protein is CASSAGRSTDTQYF.